This record looks at one TCR beta chain sequence and its context. The antigen remains unidentified. This specimen belongs to a study of T cells in localized non-small cell lung cancer. Assay: immunoSEQ multiplex PCR; the TCRdb copy retains only in-frame clones and omits some. Of approximately 52,000 clones in the sample, 70% to 85% were seen once. The germline CDR1 and CDR2 sequences are SEHNR and FQNEAQ (reference sequence). The CDR3 is 18 amino acids. V was cut by 1 base and J by 2 bases, with 19 bases left in between. Study results and caveats: Tumor showed lower T cell clonality than uninvolved adjacent lung, where it was highest. Of the top 100 tumor clones, median around 55 were in adjacent lung, approximately 28 among its top 100. Greater T cell density in blood accompanied longer overall survival. Because sequencing included only one region (of the tumor), heterogeneity remains possible.

The receptor was isolated from a man aged 40 to 69 with stage I squamous cell lung carcinoma. The material sequenced was peripheral blood, taken before any cancer treatment. V and J are TRBV7-9 and TRBJ2-3; D might be TRBD2 (7 bases). The CDR3 sequence: CASSLGRGAHEITDTQYF. Written as DNA, the CDR3 is TGTGCCAGCAGCTTAGGTCGGGGGGCCCACGAGATCACAGATACGCAGTATTTT. Complete variable domain (other parts from reference TRBV7-9 and TRBJ2-3): DTGVSQNPRHKITKRGQNVTFRCDPISEHNRLYWYRQTLGQGPEFLTYFQNEAQLEKSRLLSDRFSAERPKGSFSTLEIQRTEQGDSAMYLCASSLGRGAHEITDTQYFGPGTRLTVL.